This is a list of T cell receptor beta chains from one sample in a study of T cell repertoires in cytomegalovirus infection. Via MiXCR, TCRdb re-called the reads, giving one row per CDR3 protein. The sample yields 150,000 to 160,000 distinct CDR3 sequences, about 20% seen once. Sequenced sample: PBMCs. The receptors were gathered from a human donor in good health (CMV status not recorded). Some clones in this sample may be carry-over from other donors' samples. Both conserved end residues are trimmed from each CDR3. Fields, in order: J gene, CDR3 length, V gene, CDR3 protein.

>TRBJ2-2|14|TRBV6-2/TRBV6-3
ASSYPGLMFTGELF
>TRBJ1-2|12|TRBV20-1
SARTPGLNYGYT
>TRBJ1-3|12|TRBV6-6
ASSYAGSGNTIY
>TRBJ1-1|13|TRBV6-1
ASSSREGANTEAF
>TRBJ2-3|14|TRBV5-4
ASSLKTGVSTDTQY
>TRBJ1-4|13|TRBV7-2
ASSLGGGLNEKLF
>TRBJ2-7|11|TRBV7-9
ASSFALSYEQY
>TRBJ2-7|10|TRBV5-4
ASSFPGREQY
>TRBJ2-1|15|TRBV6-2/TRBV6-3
ASSTLERGVAWDEQF
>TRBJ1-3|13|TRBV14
ASSQAPGVGNTIY
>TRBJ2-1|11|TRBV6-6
ASSSGLDGEQF
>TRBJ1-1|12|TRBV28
ASRPRGLGTEAF
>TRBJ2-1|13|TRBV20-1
SAIRTSGRSDEQF
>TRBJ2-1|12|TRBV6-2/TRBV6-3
ASSSGTGGNEQF
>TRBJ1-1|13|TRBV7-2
ASSLEGGAITEAF
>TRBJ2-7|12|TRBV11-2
ASSVSDLPYEQY
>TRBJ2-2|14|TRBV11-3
ASSLYPGQNTGELF
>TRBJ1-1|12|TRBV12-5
ASGLGGMNTEAF
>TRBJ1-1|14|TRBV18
ASSPRRVGWNTEAF
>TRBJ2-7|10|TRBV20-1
SATRGSYEQY
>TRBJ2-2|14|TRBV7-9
ASSSGLAGGAGELF
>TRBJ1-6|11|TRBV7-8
ASSPSPNSPLH
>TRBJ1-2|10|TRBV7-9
ASSLDRDGYT
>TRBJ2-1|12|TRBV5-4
ATQREVSFNEQF
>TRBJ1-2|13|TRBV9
ASSPRAPGTYGYT
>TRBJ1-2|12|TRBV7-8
ASTRTRTDSRYT
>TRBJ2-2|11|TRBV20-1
TTSGVNTGELF
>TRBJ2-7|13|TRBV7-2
ASSPLAGGSYEQY
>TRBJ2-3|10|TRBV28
ASREATDTQY
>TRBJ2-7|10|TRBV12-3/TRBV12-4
ASSQAVHEQY
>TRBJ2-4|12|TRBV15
ATSNLAGGDIQY
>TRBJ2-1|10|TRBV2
ASSEQTNEQF
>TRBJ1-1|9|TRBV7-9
ASSLQGRAF
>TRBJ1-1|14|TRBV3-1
ASSQEYGGPNTEAF
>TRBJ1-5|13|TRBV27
ASMLTTGVTQPQH
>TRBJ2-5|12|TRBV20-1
SARTEAKRETQY